This T cell receptor (beta chain) was sequenced for a study of T cell responses to AZD1222 COVID-19 vaccine. Study-level results: Spike-wide vaccine-associated CD4 TCRs dominated at 160-218 and 743-854. Donor demographics were predominantly white British with a female majority; clonal diversity may be underestimated.

The table came from immunoSEQ multiplex PCR; TCRdb's copy has only in-frame clones and leaves some out. This table has 150,000 or so clones, under 95% appearing once. This CDR3 spans 17 amino acids. With 0 bases removed from V and 0 bases from J, the gap between germline ends came to 11 bases. Germline-derived CDR1 and CDR2 are MGHRA and YSYEKL. About this clone itself: The antigen is undetermined.

The clonotype was recovered from an adult in good health. This chain connects TRBV4-1 to TRBJ1-4, with unresolved D. The specimen comprised peripheral blood, sampled on day 0 of AZD1222 vaccination. The CDR3 DNA sequence: TGCGCCAGCAGCCAAGATTGGACGGTTGCAACTAATGAAAAACTGTTTTTT. It translates to CASSQDWTVATNEKLFF.